Described below is a single T cell receptor (beta chain) sequence and its context. Germline loops: CDR1 LGHNA, CDR2 YSLEER. This CDR3 is built from 16 residues. Unmatched junction bases numbered 7, after V lost 0 bases and J lost 10 bases. The sample comes from a study of blood T cell repertoires in COVID-19. Produced via immunoSEQ multiplex PCR; TCRdb's table is partial and in-frame only. Of approximately 170,000 clones listed, around 82% are singletons. The material sequenced was peripheral blood. The origin of this receptor is a woman aged 80 or over with acute or convalescent COVID-19. The rearrangement links TRBV4-3 to TRBJ1-6, with TRBD1 identical over 9 bases. Here the CDR3 DNA reads TGCGCCAGCAGCCAAGATCAGGGACAGGGATACTCACCCCTCCACTTT. Translated: CASSQDQGQGYSPLHF.